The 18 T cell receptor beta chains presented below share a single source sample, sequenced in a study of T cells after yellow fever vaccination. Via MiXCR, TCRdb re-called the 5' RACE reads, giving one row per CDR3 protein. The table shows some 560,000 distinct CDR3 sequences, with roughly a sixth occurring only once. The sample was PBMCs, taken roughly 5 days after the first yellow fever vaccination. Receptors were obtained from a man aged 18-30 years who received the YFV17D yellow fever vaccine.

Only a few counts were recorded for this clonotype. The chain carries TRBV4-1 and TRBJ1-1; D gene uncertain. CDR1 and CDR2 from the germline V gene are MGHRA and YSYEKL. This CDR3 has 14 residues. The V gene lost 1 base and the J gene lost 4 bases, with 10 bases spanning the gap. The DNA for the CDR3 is TGCGCCAGCAGCCAAGTCTACGGAACCACTGAAGCTTTCTTT. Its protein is CASSQVYGTTEAFF.

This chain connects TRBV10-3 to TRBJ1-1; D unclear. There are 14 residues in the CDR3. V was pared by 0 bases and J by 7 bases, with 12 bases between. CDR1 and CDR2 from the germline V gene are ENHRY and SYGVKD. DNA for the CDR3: TGTGCCATCAGTGAGTCGGACTCCCTTAATGAAGCTTTCTTT. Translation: CAISESDSLNEAFF.

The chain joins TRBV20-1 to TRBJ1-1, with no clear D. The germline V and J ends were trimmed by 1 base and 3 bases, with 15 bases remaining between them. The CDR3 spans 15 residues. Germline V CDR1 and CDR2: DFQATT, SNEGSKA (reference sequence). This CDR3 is CSARADGRSYTEAFF. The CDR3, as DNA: TGCAGTGCTAGAGCCGACGGACGGTCCTACACTGAAGCTTTCTTT.

CDR3 loop: CASATYEVTEAFF. The CDR3 DNA is TGTGCCAGCGCAACCTACGAGGTCACTGAAGCTTTCTTT. This chain uses TRBV6-1 with TRBJ1-1; D is ambiguous. The CDR3 has 13 residues. Germline V gives CDR1 MNHNS, CDR2 SASEGT. Trimming stripped 8 bases from V and 4 bases from J, with 14 bases between.

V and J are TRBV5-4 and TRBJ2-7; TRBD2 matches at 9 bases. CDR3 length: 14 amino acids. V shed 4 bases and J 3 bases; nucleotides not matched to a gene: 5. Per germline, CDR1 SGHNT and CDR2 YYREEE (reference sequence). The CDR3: CASSGAGGGYEQYF. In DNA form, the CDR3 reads TGTGCCAGCAGCGGAGCGGGGGGAGGCTACGAGCAGTACTTC.

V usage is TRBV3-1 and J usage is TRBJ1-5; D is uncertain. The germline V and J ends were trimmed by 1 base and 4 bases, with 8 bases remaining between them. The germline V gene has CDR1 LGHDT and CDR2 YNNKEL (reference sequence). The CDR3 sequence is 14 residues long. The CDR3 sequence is CASSQATRNQPQHF. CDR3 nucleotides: TGTGCCAGCAGCCAAGCCACAAGGAATCAGCCCCAGCATTTT. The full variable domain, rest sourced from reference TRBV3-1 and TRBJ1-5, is DTAVSQTPKYLVTQMGNDKSIKCEQNLGHDTMYWYKQDSKKFLKIMFSYNNKELIINETVPNRFSPKSPDKAHLNLHINSLELGDSAVYFCASSQATRNQPQHFGDGTRLSIL.

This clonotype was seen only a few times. Written as DNA, the CDR3 is TGTGCCAGTAGGGCGGCGGGAGCGAGAAACACCATATATTTT. Its protein is CASRAAGARNTIYF. The chain combines TRBV19 with TRBJ1-3; D not resolved. Germline-derived CDR1 and CDR2 are LNHDA and SQIVND (reference sequence). The V end was cut by 6 bases, the J end by 5 bases, with 14 bases between. The CDR3 has 14 residues.

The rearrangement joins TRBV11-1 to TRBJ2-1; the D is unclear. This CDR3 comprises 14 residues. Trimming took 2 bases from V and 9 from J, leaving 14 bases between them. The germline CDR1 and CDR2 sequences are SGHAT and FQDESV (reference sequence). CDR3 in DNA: TGTGCCAGCAGCTTACGGTCGGGCGGACCTGAGCAGTTCTTC. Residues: CASSLRSGGPEQFF.

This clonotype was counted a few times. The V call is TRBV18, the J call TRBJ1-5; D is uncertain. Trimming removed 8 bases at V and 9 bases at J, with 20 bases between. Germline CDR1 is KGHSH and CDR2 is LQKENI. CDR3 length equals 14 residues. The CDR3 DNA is TGTGCCAGCAGTATTGACCGGCAGATAAGGCCCCAGCATTTT. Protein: CASSIDRQIRPQHF.

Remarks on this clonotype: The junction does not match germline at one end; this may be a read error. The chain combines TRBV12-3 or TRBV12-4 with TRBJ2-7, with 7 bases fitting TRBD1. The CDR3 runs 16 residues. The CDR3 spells CASILVGTDYSYEQYF. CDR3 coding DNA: TGTGCCAGCATTTTAGTTGGGACAGACTACTCCTACGAGCAGTACTTC.

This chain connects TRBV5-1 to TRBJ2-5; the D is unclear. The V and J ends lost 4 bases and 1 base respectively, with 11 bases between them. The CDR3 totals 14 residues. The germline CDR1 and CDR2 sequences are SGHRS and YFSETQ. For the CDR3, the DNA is TGCGCCAGCAGCGAATTTTCCGTCCAAGAGACCCAGTACTTC. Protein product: CASSEFSVQETQYF.

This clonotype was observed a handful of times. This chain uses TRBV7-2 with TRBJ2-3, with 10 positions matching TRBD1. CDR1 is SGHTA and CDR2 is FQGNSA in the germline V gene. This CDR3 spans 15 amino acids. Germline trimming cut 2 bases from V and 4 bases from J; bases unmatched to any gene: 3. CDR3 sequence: CASSLWDRGSDTQYF. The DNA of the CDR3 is TGTGCCAGCAGCTTATGGGACAGGGGATCAGATACGCAGTATTTT.

CDR3 coding DNA: TGTGCCAGTAGCCCCGACCGGGGGGCAGGCACCATATATTTT. It specifies CASSPDRGAGTIYF. The rearrangement uses TRBV12-3 or TRBV12-4 and TRBJ1-3; TRBD1 might be the D (6 bases). The CDR3 totals 14 residues. Trimming took 9 bases from V and 9 from J, leaving 21 bases between them.

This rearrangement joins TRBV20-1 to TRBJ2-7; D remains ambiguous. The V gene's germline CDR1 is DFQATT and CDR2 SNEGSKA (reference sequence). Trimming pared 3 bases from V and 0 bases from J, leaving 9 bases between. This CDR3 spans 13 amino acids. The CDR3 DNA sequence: TGCAGTGCTAGCGTCGCAGACTCCTACGAGCAGTACTTC. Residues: CSASVADSYEQYF.

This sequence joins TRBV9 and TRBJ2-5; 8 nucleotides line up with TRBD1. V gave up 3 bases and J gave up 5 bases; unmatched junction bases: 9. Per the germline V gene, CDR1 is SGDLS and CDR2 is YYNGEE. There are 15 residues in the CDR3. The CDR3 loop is CASSGQGAIWETQYF. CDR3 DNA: TGTGCCAGCAGCGGGCAGGGGGCGATTTGGGAGACCCAGTACTTC.

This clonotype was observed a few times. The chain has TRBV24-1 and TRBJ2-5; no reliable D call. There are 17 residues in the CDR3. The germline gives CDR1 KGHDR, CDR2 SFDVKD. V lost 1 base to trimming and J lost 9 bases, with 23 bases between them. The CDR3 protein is CATSDFKGWFRPEAQYF. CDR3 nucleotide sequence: TGTGCCACCAGTGATTTTAAAGGTTGGTTTCGCCCTGAGGCCCAGTACTTC.

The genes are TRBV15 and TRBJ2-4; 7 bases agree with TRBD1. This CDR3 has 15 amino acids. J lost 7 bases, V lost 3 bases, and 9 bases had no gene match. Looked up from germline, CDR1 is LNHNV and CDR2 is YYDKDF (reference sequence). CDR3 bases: TGTGCCACCAGCAGGGCGAGGACAGGTCCTAACATTCAGTACTTC. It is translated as CATSRARTGPNIQYF. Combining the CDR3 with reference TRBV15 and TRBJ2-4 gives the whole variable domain DAMVIQNPRYQVTQFGKPVTLSCSQTLNHNVMYWYQQKSSQAPKLLFHYYDKDFNNEADTPDNFQSRRPNTSFCFLDIRSPGLGDTAMYLCATSRARTGPNIQYFGAGTRLSVL.

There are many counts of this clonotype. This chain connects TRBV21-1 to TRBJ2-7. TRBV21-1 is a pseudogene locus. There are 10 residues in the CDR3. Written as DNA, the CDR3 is TGTGCCAGCCCTTTCGCAGAGCAGTACTTC. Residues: CASPFAEQYF.